This entry describes one T cell receptor (beta chain). This entry is derived from a study of shared T cell receptors in the human thymus. Profiling relied on immunoSEQ multiplex PCR, and the TCRdb table lists in-frame clones only, not all of them. The repertoire holds hundreds of thousands of clones, approximately 87% seen once, with 0.0095% to 0.012% in the top ten. J lost 3 bases, V lost 3 bases, and 4 bases had no gene match. This CDR3 has 13 amino acids. Germline V gene sequence: CDR1 SQVTM, CDR2 ANQGSEA. The same data also contributed to another study, on human thymus T cells. That source adds: Thymic material originated from resections removed in the course of corrective heart surgery.

The sample taken for sequencing was thymocytes. The clonotype comes from a boy less than two years old with a congenital heart defect. The V gene is TRBV29-1, the J gene TRBJ2-5, with 7 bases aligning to TRBD2. The CDR3 nucleotides read TGCAGCGTTGACAGCCTAGCGGAAGAGACCCAGTACTTC. This gives the protein CSVDSLAEETQYF.